This T cell receptor beta chain derives from a study of shared clonotypes between healthy human individuals. Study-level results: Naive subsets generally had larger estimated richness than memory subsets.

Into CD45RA+ naive and CD45RA-negative memory subsets, the CD4+ cells were split. Trimming pared 11 bases from V and 4 bases from J, leaving 15 bases between. The CDR3 loop spans 13 amino acids. Germline V lookup: CDR1 ENHRY, CDR2 SYGVKD. A word on this clone: No antigen is known for it.

The authors loaded roughly 200 ng DNA, roughly 33,000 T cell genomes, into sorted-subset replicate PCRs. TCRdb's table, derived via immunoSEQ multiplex PCR, lists solely in-frame clones and lacks some. The sample comprises more than 2 million clones, almost 96% of which are singletons, and approximately 0.13% rests with the top ten. This sequence was found in a man in his late teens or twenties in good health. V is TRBV10-3 and J is TRBJ1-5; perhaps TRBD1 as D (6 bases). Source material: naive CD4+ T cells sorted from blood. Subset indicated: CD45RA+ positively selected. For the CDR3, the DNA is TGTGCCGCAGGCGTAGGGGGAAATCAGCCCCAGCATTTT. Its translation: CAAGVGGNQPQHF.